A selection of T cell receptor beta chains follows, all from one sample in a study of technical replicates of blood from a few donors. Clones were read by immunoSEQ multiplex PCR, and TCRdb kept only the in-frame ones, dropping some. The table shows under 15,000 clones, with 80% occurring only once. Sample: PBMCs. These receptors were obtained from a human donor in good health. The CDR3 runs from the conserved cysteine through the conserved F or W. Fields, in order: D gene, clone size, V gene, J gene, CDR3 DNA, CDR3 protein. A D gene is named only where the DNA matches it firmly. Size is stated for part of the rows, as once, few or many counts, or as a class when the clone is expanded.

D: TRBD1
size: once
V: TRBV2
J: TRBJ1-3
DNA: TGTGCCAGCAGGAGGGAAGGGACAGTTGGAAACACCATATATTTT
CDR3: CASRREGTVGNTIYF

D: TRBD1
size: -
V: TRBV6-1
J: TRBJ2-7
DNA: TGTGCCAGCAGGCACGGACAGGGGGCGACCCACGAGCAGTACTTC
CDR3: CASRHGQGATHEQYF

D: TRBD1
size: -
V: TRBV28
J: TRBJ2-3
DNA: TGTGCCAGCAGCCCGACAGGGGCCGGAACAGATACGCAGTATTTT
CDR3: CASSPTGAGTDTQYF

D: TRBD1
size: once
V: TRBV5-1
J: TRBJ1-1
DNA: TGCGCCAGCAGTTCGACAGGGCAGGGGACCTACACTGAAGCTTTCTTT
CDR3: CASSSTGQGTYTEAFF

D: -
size: few
V: TRBV19
J: TRBJ1-5
DNA: TGTGCCAGTAGGGAACAGGGATCGGCTTGGGTCAATCAGCCCCAGCATTTT
CDR3: CASREQGSAWVNQPQHF

D: -
size: -
V: TRBV18
J: TRBJ2-6
DNA: TGTGCCAGCTCACCATACGGACAGGGAGGGGCTGGGGCCAACGTCCTGACTTTC
CDR3: CASSPYGQGGAGANVLTF

D: -
size: -
V: TRBV28
J: TRBJ2-7
DNA: TGTGCCAGCACCTCAGAGCAGGCCTACGCCTACGAGCAGTACTTC
CDR3: CASTSEQAYAYEQYF

D: TRBD1
size: few
V: TRBV10-3
J: TRBJ1-1
DNA: TGTGCCATCAGTGAGGCGACAGGGTCCAGGGAAGCTTTCTTT
CDR3: CAISEATGSREAFF

D: TRBD1
size: -
V: TRBV7-9
J: TRBJ1-4
DNA: TGTGCCAGCAGCGGTCCCGGACAGGGGGAAGGAGAAAAACTGTTTTTT
CDR3: CASSGPGQGEGEKLFF

D: TRBD2
size: few
V: TRBV7-9
J: TRBJ2-7
DNA: TGTGCCAGCAGTTCTCGACTAGTCGGCGGGAGTCTAAACGAGCAGTACTTC
CDR3: CASSSRLVGGSLNEQYF

D: TRBD1
size: -
V: TRBV27
J: TRBJ2-5
DNA: TGTGCCAGCAGTAGGGCCGGGACAGGGAATCGTCCAGAGACCCAGTACTTC
CDR3: CASSRAGTGNRPETQYF

D: -
size: -
V: TRBV15
J: TRBJ2-3
DNA: TGTGCCACCAGCAGAGATCTGGATACGCAGTATTTT
CDR3: CATSRDLDTQYF

D: -
size: -
V: TRBV4-1
J: TRBJ1-1
DNA: TGCGCCAGCAGCCAATTCGAGGGCCCTGAAGCTTTCTTT
CDR3: CASSQFEGPEAFF

D: TRBD1
size: -
V: TRBV11-2
J: TRBJ1-1
DNA: TGTGCCAGCAGCCCAACCGGGACAGGGGGCACTGAAGCTTTCTTT
CDR3: CASSPTGTGGTEAFF

D: TRBD2
size: -
V: TRBV11-2
J: TRBJ2-1
DNA: TGTGCCAGCAGCGCCGGACTAGCGCCCTACAATGAGCAGTTCTTC
CDR3: CASSAGLAPYNEQFF

D: TRBD1
size: -
V: TRBV6-5
J: TRBJ1-1
DNA: TGTGCCAGCAGTTCCCGGACAGGGGGGATTGAAGCTTTCTTT
CDR3: CASSSRTGGIEAFF

D: -
size: -
V: TRBV6-4
J: TRBJ2-1
DNA: TGTGCCAGCAGTGAGGGGCAACGGAGTGAGCAGTTCTTC
CDR3: CASSEGQRSEQFF

D: -
size: -
V: TRBV11-2
J: TRBJ2-7
DNA: TGTGCCAGCAGCTTAGGACTTCCCTACGAGCAGTACTTC
CDR3: CASSLGLPYEQYF

D: -
size: -
V: TRBV5-1
J: TRBJ2-7
DNA: TGCGCCAGCAGCAGTGGCGGCTACTACGAGCAGTACTTC
CDR3: CASSSGGYYEQYF

D: -
size: -
V: TRBV19
J: TRBJ2-4
DNA: TGTGCCAGTAGTCTTCGACACGTAGCCAAAAACATTCAGTACTTC
CDR3: CASSLRHVAKNIQYF

D: -
size: -
V: TRBV27
J: TRBJ2-2
DNA: TGTGCCAGCAGTTCAGGGAACACCGGGGAGCTGTTTTTT
CDR3: CASSSGNTGELFF

D: TRBD1
size: -
V: TRBV5-1
J: TRBJ2-5
DNA: TGCGCCAGCAGCATAGCCCCGACAGGGTCGGTGGAGACCCAGTACTTC
CDR3: CASSIAPTGSVETQYF

D: TRBD2
size: -
V: TRBV11-2
J: TRBJ2-7
DNA: TGTGCCAGCAGCTTATCTTTAGCGGGAGAGGGCGAGCAGTACTTC
CDR3: CASSLSLAGEGEQYF

D: TRBD2
size: -
V: TRBV19
J: TRBJ2-7
DNA: TGTGCCAGTAGTTTGGGGACTAGCGGTTCCCACGAGCAGTACTTC
CDR3: CASSLGTSGSHEQYF

D: TRBD2
size: -
V: TRBV18
J: TRBJ2-7
DNA: TGTGCCAGCTCACCACAGCGGGAGAGCTCCTACGAGCAGTACTTC
CDR3: CASSPQRESSYEQYF

D: -
size: -
V: TRBV5-6
J: TRBJ2-4
DNA: TGTGCCAGCAGCTTGCAGGGGTTGTTAGCCAAAAACATTCAGTACTTC
CDR3: CASSLQGLLAKNIQYF

D: -
size: -
V: TRBV7-8
J: TRBJ2-5
DNA: TGTGCCAGCAGCTTCCAAAACGGTATTTTATCCCAAGAGACCCAGTACTTC
CDR3: CASSFQNGILSQETQYF

D: TRBD1
size: -
V: TRBV19
J: TRBJ2-1
DNA: TGTGCCAGTAGCCCAATGAGGGACAGTCCTACTGAGCAGTTCTTC
CDR3: CASSPMRDSPTEQFF

D: TRBD1
size: few
V: TRBV5-1
J: TRBJ1-1
DNA: TGCGCCAGCAGCTTGCAGGGGGGCACTGAAGCTTTCTTT
CDR3: CASSLQGGTEAFF

D: -
size: -
V: TRBV30
J: TRBJ1-5
DNA: TGTGCCTGGAGTGTCGGTCAGCCCCAGCATTTT
CDR3: CAWSVGQPQHF

D: -
size: once
V: TRBV20-1
J: TRBJ2-7
DNA: TGCAGTGCCGCGTGGGGAGCCGAGCAGTACTTC
CDR3: CSAAWGAEQYF

D: -
size: -
V: TRBV5-1
J: TRBJ2-2
DNA: TGCGCCAGCAGCTTCGAAGGAGTCACCGGGGAGCTGTTTTTT
CDR3: CASSFEGVTGELFF